The rows below give T cell receptor beta chains drawn from one sample of a study of Ad26.COV2.S vaccination and SARS-CoV-2 variants. Repertoires were generated with immunoSEQ multiplex PCR, while TCRdb's copy carries only in-frame clones and drops some. The repertoire holds roughly 700,000 clones, with around 92% as singletons. Sample: peripheral blood, taken in a trial of Ad26.COV2.S vaccine versus placebo. All receptors derive from a person aged 18-60 years who received the Ad26.COV2.S COVID-19 vaccine or a placebo. Each CDR3 is given without its conserved first and last residue. Fields, in order: V gene, CDR3 protein.

v_gene: TRBV7-3
CDR3aa: ASSLVDSTEAF

v_gene: TRBV5-1
CDR3aa: ASRDLRGPNTEAF

v_gene: TRBV4-1
CDR3aa: ASSLYPQPTNEKLF

v_gene: TRBV5-1
CDR3aa: ASSLRTENSPLH

v_gene: TRBV12-3/TRBV12-4
CDR3aa: ASSPRFGETQY

v_gene: TRBV19
CDR3aa: ASSLAPRDIQY

v_gene: TRBV29-1
CDR3aa: SMRTSGPADTQY

v_gene: TRBV19
CDR3aa: ASRQGLVTGELF

v_gene: TRBV11-2
CDR3aa: ASSPDRVYGYT

v_gene: TRBV6-5
CDR3aa: ASSSRQGTYGYT

v_gene: TRBV18
CDR3aa: ASSKRTNEKLF

v_gene: TRBV10-1
CDR3aa: ASSAMAGTDTQY

v_gene: TRBV18
CDR3aa: ASSPGTSGRAPETQY

v_gene: TRBV19
CDR3aa: ASSDNTAGNQPQH

v_gene: TRBV7-9
CDR3aa: ASSLEDQPQH

v_gene: TRBV6-2/TRBV6-3
CDR3aa: ASSRETGGTDQPQH

v_gene: TRBV9
CDR3aa: ASSHSGVVDTQY

v_gene: TRBV4-3
CDR3aa: ASSVSPDGNEKLF

v_gene: TRBV3-1/TRBV3-2
CDR3aa: ASAKGGQGTEAF

v_gene: TRBV4-1
CDR3aa: ASSQRAGGLTDTQY

v_gene: TRBV7-9
CDR3aa: ASSFYGRDYEQY

v_gene: TRBV7-2
CDR3aa: ASSLESGQGYGYT